These 2 T cell receptor beta chains were all obtained from the same sample, sequenced in a study of OX40 agonist ivuxolimab in advanced cancers. Repertoires were generated with immunoSEQ multiplex PCR, while TCRdb's copy carries only in-frame clones and drops some. Among about 56,000 clones listed, approximately 83% were seen once. Material: CD4+ or CD8+ T cells sorted from blood, obtained in a trial of the OX40 agonist ivuxolimab. The receptors derive from an adult with an advanced solid tumor such as melanoma, head and neck, liver or kidney cancer.

This clone ranks as medium-sized. V and J are TRBV5-1 and TRBJ2-5; the D call may be TRBD1 or TRBD2 (6 bases each). Germline V lookup: CDR1 SGHRS, CDR2 YFSETQ. This CDR3 spans 14 amino acids. V was clipped by 5 bases and J by 5 bases, with 16 bases between them. CDR3 residues: CASSASGGGETQYF. Written as DNA, the CDR3 is TGCGCCAGCAGTGCCAGCGGAGGGGGGGAGACCCAGTACTTC.

The CDR3 DNA reads TGTGCCAGTAGTATTAATTTCCAGGGACAAGCTTTCTTT. Amino acid sequence: CASSINFQGQAFF. This sequence joins TRBV19 and TRBJ1-1; a possible D gene is TRBD1 (5 bases). This CDR3 is 13 amino acids long. The germline V gene has CDR1 LNHDA and CDR2 SQIVND (reference sequence). Trimming took 3 bases from V and 9 from J, leaving 14 bases between them.